This T cell receptor beta chain was identified during a study of T cell repertoires in cytomegalovirus infection. Study-level information: It can be stated that public TCR beta signatures indicated CMV infection as well as a matching HLA type. Overall study findings and caveats: HLA-C-restricted CMV-specific TCR beta clonotypes were dominant in the ex vivo response.

TCRdb re-called the reads through MiXCR, storing one row per CDR3 protein. The repertoire holds about 24,000 distinct CDR3 sequences, with under 25% as singletons. V was cut by 6 bases and J by 6 bases, with 12 bases left in between. The V gene's germline CDR1 is LNHDA and CDR2 SQIVND (reference sequence). The CDR3 sequence is 13 residues long. This clonotype was counted many times. Its antigen is undetermined. The genes are TRBV19 and TRBJ2-1; D remains unclear. The starting material was CD8+ T cells from cultured PBMCs, obtained from culture after CMV antigen stimulation. This sequence was found in a human donor in good health (CMV status not recorded). Some clones in this sample may be carry-over from other donors' samples. CDR3 residues: CASRISLGNEQFF. CDR3 nucleotide sequence: TGTGCCAGTAGAATATCCCTGGGCAATGAGCAGTTCTTC.